These 20 T cell receptor beta chains were sequenced from one sample in a study of T cell responses to AZD1222 COVID-19 vaccine. This table comes from immunoSEQ multiplex PCR, and its TCRdb copy is limited to in-frame clones, with some not included. The table has about 120,000 clones, approximately 86% seen once; the top ten hold around 6.2%. The sequencing used peripheral blood, collected on day 0 of AZD1222 vaccination. These receptor sequences come from an adult in good health.

The rearrangement uses TRBV9 and TRBJ1-2; TRBD1 matches 7 bases. Germline loops: CDR1 SGDLS, CDR2 YYNGEE. The CDR3 extends over 13 amino acids. V lost 3 bases to trimming and J lost 4 bases; unmatched junction nucleotides: 3. CDR3 DNA: TGTGCCAGCAGCGGGACAGGCGGCTATGGCTACACCTTC. This encodes CASSGTGGYGYTF.

The V gene is TRBV18, the J gene TRBJ2-1, with 7 bases aligning to TRBD1. Germline-derived CDR1 and CDR2 are KGHSH and LQKENI. J lost 6 bases, V lost 2 bases, and 7 bases had no gene match. This CDR3 comprises 15 residues. The DNA for the CDR3 is TGTGCCAGCTCACCATCGGACAGGCCGCTCAATGAGCAGTTCTTC. This codes for CASSPSDRPLNEQFF.

The J gene is TRBJ1-1, the V gene TRBV7-9; D remains ambiguous. With 1 base removed from V and 4 bases from J, the gap between germline ends came to 10 bases. The CDR3 sequence is 14 residues long. The germline V gene encodes CDR1 SEHNR and CDR2 FQNEAQ (reference sequence). CDR3 amino acids: CASSLGAMGTEAFF. The CDR3 DNA reads as TGTGCCAGCAGCTTAGGTGCGATGGGCACTGAAGCTTTCTTT.

V and J are TRBV2 and TRBJ1-5; 7 positions agree with TRBD1. Germline CDR1 is SNHLY and CDR2 is FYNNEI. This CDR3 has 15 amino acids. Trimming removed 6 bases from V and 0 bases from J; junction bases left unmatched: 5. CDR3 sequence: CASSLTGSSNQPQHF. CDR3 nucleotide sequence: TGTGCCAGCAGCCTGACAGGGAGTAGCAATCAGCCCCAGCATTTT. The full variable domain, completed using reference TRBV2 and TRBJ1-5, is EPEVTQTPSHQVTQMGQEVILRCVPISNHLYFYWYRQILGQKVEFLVSFYNNEISEKSEIFDDQFSVERPDGSNFTLKIRSTKLEDSAMYFCASSLTGSSNQPQHFGDGTRLSIL.

The rearrangement links TRBV29-1 to TRBJ1-6, with 11 positions matching TRBD1. Germline V gene lookup returns CDR1 SQVTM and CDR2 ANQGSEA. This CDR3 has 13 residues. The trim removed 7 bases at V and 6 bases at J, leaving 2 bases unmatched. The CDR3 region is CSAGTGGNSPLHF. CDR3 sequence (DNA): TGCAGCGCCGGGACAGGGGGTAATTCACCCCTCCACTTT.

This chain links TRBV28 with TRBJ1-4; possible D gene TRBD1, 5 bases. V lost 8 bases to trimming and J lost 11 bases, with 15 bases between them. Per the germline V gene, CDR1 is MDHEN and CDR2 is SYDVKM. The CDR3 extends over 12 amino acids. The CDR3 nucleotides are TGTGCCAGCGGGGCGCGGGGGGAGAAACTGTTTTTT. Its protein product is CASGARGEKLFF.

Comment on this clone: This same CDR3 is encoded by further DNA sequences in the sample. The chain links TRBV24-1 to TRBJ1-5; D not certain. Between the trimmed V and J ends, which lost 5 bases and 4 bases, there was a span of 8 bases. Germline V gives CDR1 KGHDR, CDR2 SFDVKD. The CDR3 has 13 residues. The CDR3 protein is CATSGTLNQPQHF. CDR3 bases: TGTGCCACCAGTGGCACACTTAATCAGCCCCAGCATTTT.

This rearrangement joins TRBV6-5 to TRBJ2-1; no firm D call. This CDR3 spans 12 amino acids. The germline CDR1 and CDR2 sequences are MNHEY and SVGAGI. V dropped 6 bases and J dropped 9 bases, with 12 bases sitting between them. CDR3 in amino acids: CASSTLASEQFF. CDR3 coding DNA: TGTGCCAGCAGCACCTTAGCTTCTGAGCAGTTCTTC.

The chain is built from TRBV29-1 and TRBJ2-7; possibly TRBD2 for D (6 bases). V lost 2 bases to trimming and J lost 5 bases, with 13 bases between them. Germline V gene sequence: CDR1 SQVTM, CDR2 ANQGSEA. CDR3 length: 13 amino acids. CDR3 protein: CSVESRGGDEQYF. The CDR3 DNA reads as TGCAGCGTTGAAAGTCGGGGAGGCGACGAGCAGTACTTC.

The rearrangement uses TRBV28 and TRBJ2-7; 7 bases are a match to TRBD1. Germline V gene data show CDR1 as MDHEN and CDR2 as SYDVKM. This CDR3 has 16 amino acids. With 6 bases clipped from V and 1 base from J, the junction kept 12 bases outside the gene matches. The CDR3 sequence: CASSPVGTAPSYEQYF. The CDR3, as DNA: TGTGCCAGCAGCCCCGTCGGGACAGCCCCTTCCTACGAGCAGTACTTC.

The V and J genes are TRBV28 and TRBJ2-4; the D gene could be TRBD1 or TRBD2 (5 bases each). V was trimmed by 5 bases and J by 7 bases, leaving 15 bases between them. The CDR3 is 14 residues long. Germline V gene sequence: CDR1 MDHEN, CDR2 SYDVKM. CDR3 sequence: CASSQGDGANIQYF. The CDR3 bases are TGTGCCAGCAGTCAAGGGGACGGGGCGAACATTCAGTACTTC.

This chain uses TRBV7-2 with TRBJ1-1; D gene uncertain. CDR3 size: 14 residues. Germline V lookup: CDR1 SGHTA, CDR2 FQGNSA. Trimming removed 3 bases at V and 1 base at J, with 9 bases between. The CDR3 coding sequence is TGTGCCAGCAGCTTTACTCCATCGAACACTGAAGCTTTCTTT. Translation gives CASSFTPSNTEAFF.

The chain combines TRBV7-9 with TRBJ2-6; 8 positions agree with TRBD1. Germline V gene sequence: CDR1 SEHNR, CDR2 FQNEAQ (reference sequence). Germline trimming cut 5 bases from V and 1 base from J; bases unmatched to any gene: 7. The CDR3 loop spans 17 amino acids. The chain's CDR3 is CASSGAGGLSGANVLTF. CDR3 in DNA: TGTGCCAGCAGCGGAGCAGGGGGCCTTTCTGGGGCCAACGTCCTGACTTTC.

This chain connects TRBV28 to TRBJ1-2; 7 nucleotides agree with TRBD1. The germline CDR1 and CDR2 sequences are MDHEN and SYDVKM. The CDR3 totals 15 residues. V shed 3 bases and J 4 bases; nucleotides not matched to a gene: 8. CDR3 in DNA: TGTGCCAGCAGTTTGGTTCCGGGACAGTTCTATGGCTACACCTTC. It translates to CASSLVPGQFYGYTF.

This sequence joins TRBV6-2 or TRBV6-3 and TRBJ1-1; no reliable D call. The CDR3 totals 13 residues. Trimming stripped 5 bases from V and 11 bases from J, with 18 bases between. Germline CDR1 reads MNHEY; CDR2 reads SVGEGT. The CDR3 region is CASSSKELLPAFF. The CDR3 bases are TGTGCCAGCAGTAGTAAGGAACTCCTGCCCGCTTTCTTT.

This rearrangement joins TRBV28 to TRBJ2-1; 9 positions agree with TRBD2. This CDR3 contains 14 residues. The germline gives CDR1 MDHEN, CDR2 SYDVKM. The ends lost 6 bases at V and 7 bases at J; junction bases unmatched: 7. The CDR3 loop reads CASRLAGVTNEQFF. The CDR3, as DNA: TGTGCCAGCAGATTAGCGGGGGTCACGAATGAGCAGTTCTTC.

V gene TRBV2 combines with J gene TRBJ2-7; 8 bases map to TRBD1. CDR1 and CDR2 from the germline V gene are SNHLY and FYNNEI. The CDR3 length is 12 residues. The V segment lost 6 bases and the J segment 11 bases; nucleotides outside the gene matches: 9. The chain's CDR3 is CASSAGQGKEYF. The CDR3 nucleotides are TGTGCCAGCAGCGCCGGACAGGGCAAAGAGTACTTC.

The chain uses TRBV11-3 and TRBJ2-1; no clear D gene. Between the trimmed V and J ends, which lost 1 base and 8 bases, there was a span of 9 bases. The germline CDR1 and CDR2 sequences are SGHNT and YENEEA. The CDR3 length is 13 residues. The CDR3, as DNA: TGTGCCAGCAGCTTAGGGCTTTCGGATGAGCAGTTCTTC. The encoded protein is CASSLGLSDEQFF.

The rearrangement links TRBV3-1 (or the pseudogene TRBV3-2) to TRBJ2-1, with D hard to call. Trimming pared 0 bases from V and 11 bases from J, leaving 8 bases between. The CDR3 runs to 12 residues. From germline, CDR1 is LGHDT and CDR2 YNNKEL (reference sequence). The DNA for the CDR3 is TGTGCCAGCAGCCAAGATGCTGAAAAGCAGTTCTTC. It encodes CASSQDAEKQFF.

This sequence joins TRBV7-6 and TRBJ1-1; TRBD1 matches 7 bases. J was trimmed by 0 bases and V by 6 bases; bases with no gene match: 4. Germline V lookup: CDR1 SGHVS, CDR2 FNYEAQ. This CDR3 is 14 amino acids long. CDR3 sequence (DNA): TGTGCCAGCAGGTTAACAGGGGTGAACACTGAAGCTTTCTTT. Protein sequence: CASRLTGVNTEAFF.